The text below deals with one T cell receptor beta chain. There is no known antigen for this receptor. There are no base qualities to consult, and no much larger clone falls within one base. Each collaborating institution followed its own protocols to collect whole blood in K2EDTA tubes. For TCRbeta analysis, collaborators shipped samples as frozen whole blood, isolated PBMCs, or DNA extracted from either of those sample types. Germline trimming amounts to 3 bases on V and 8 bases on J, with 6 as the count of junction bases outside the gene matches. The germline V gene yields SGHVS for CDR1 and FNYEAQ for CDR2. Reading from cysteine to phenylalanine, the CDR3 counts 16 amino acids. CDR3 DNA only is kept here, 48 bases in frame from base 1. The source of the sample is a study of blood T cell repertoires in COVID-19 (dated by TCRdb to about 2020). In the study overall: The collaborator samples originated in the United States, Italy and Spain and spanned the acute and convalescent phases of COVID-19. The material from the prospective study consisted of cDNA or gDNA derived from T cells, B-cell-depleted T cells, or PBMCs. Deeply sampled blood TCRbeta repertoires from subjects exposed to, actively infected with, or recovered from COVID-19 were included in the dataset. The repertoires were released in a freely available public database intended as a resource for research on the immune response to SARS-CoV-2. Samples were obtained from the ongoing ImmuneRACE study (first 160 participants) and from 950 to 1,500 subjects provided by 6 global collaborators. The sample metadata nearly always contained a de-identified subject ID, COVID-19 status, age in years and sex. Where available, HLA class I and class II types were taken from metadata supplied by the sample provider and were not determined by assay-based typing.

The immunoSEQ Assay, a bias-controlled multiplex PCR, was used to amplify TCRbeta CDR3 regions from genomic DNA. The authors processed their data as follows. Within the assay, amplification of reference gene primers was used to estimate how many nucleated cells each sample contained. To quantify the absolute abundance of each unique TCRbeta CDR3 rearrangement, sequence reads were collapsed and filtered. For each sample, productive Simpson clonality was calculated as the square root of Simpson's diversity index over productive rearrangements. The source is immuneACCESS, and TCRdb retained only in-frame sequences with V and J called. Part of the clones is not carried over; for the studies checked, unresolved V genes explain less than half of this, and the remainder is unexplained. That table gives V, J and clone size, and the DNA gave D and trimming. Here the sample has about 100,000 clones; approximately 93% occur a single time. About 1.9% of the sample is held by the ten biggest clonotypes.

Study-level results and caveats: The quantity of clinical and demographic metadata differed by source and by participant and was supplied without curation.

Rearrangement joined TRBV7-6 to TRBJ2-2, with 13 middle bases fitting TRBD2. This clonotype was obtained from a man aged 50 to 60 with active COVID-19. The sample consisted of peripheral blood. The bases read TGTGCCAGCAGCTTCTCCGGGACTAGCGGGGCTGGGGAGCTGTTTTTT. This sequence encodes CASSFSGTSGAGELFF.